This T cell receptor beta chain originates from a study of T cell responses to AZD1222 COVID-19 vaccine. Sequenced by immunoSEQ multiplex PCR; TCRdb stores in-frame clones only, minus some. The sample contains about 94,000 clones, 85% of which appear only once. Trimming took off 7 bases at V and 8 bases at J, with 8 bases between the two ends. Germline V gene lookup returns CDR1 LNHDA and CDR2 SQIVND (reference sequence). CDR3 length: 10 residues. This specimen consisted of peripheral blood, obtained 28 days after the second AZD1222 dose. This receptor was obtained from an adult who received the AZD1222 COVID-19 vaccine. The genes are TRBV19 and TRBJ1-2, with D unclear. DNA of the CDR3: TGTGCCAGTAAAGACGGGGGCTACACCTTC. It translates to CASKDGGYTF. The variable domain in full, completed from reference TRBV19 and TRBJ1-2, reads DGGITQSPKYLFRKEGQNVTLSCEQNLNHDAMYWYRQDPGQGLRLIYYSQIVNDFQKGDIAEGYSVSREKKESFPLTVTSAQKNPTAFYLCASKDGGYTFGSGTRLTVV.